The T cell receptor beta chain described here comes from a study of blood T cell repertoires in COVID-19. Overall study: Samples representing acute and convalescent COVID-19 were sourced from the United States, Italy and Spain. PBMCs, B-cell-depleted T cells, or T cells provided the cDNA or gDNA that made up the material.

Trimming left V 6 bases short and J 2 bases short, with 11 bases between. Germline lookup yields CDR1 MGHDK and CDR2 SYGVNS. This CDR3 spans 13 amino acids. A Seattle source enrolled patients during active infection and followed them longitudinally. Original handling: Estimated nucleated cell counts came from reference gene primer amplification. Some clones are missing from TCRdb's copy, which holds only in-frame ones; the method was immunoSEQ multiplex PCR. D and trimming were read from the DNA, whereas the V and J calls and clone size are those reported in that table. Of 300,000 to 400,000 clones listed, about nine tenths are singletons.

The chain employs TRBV25-1 and TRBJ2-7; no clear D gene. The clonotype originates from a man aged 25-45 years with COVID-19, enrolled during active disease. The source material was peripheral blood. CDR3 protein: CASRDTPAYEQYF. As DNA, the CDR3 is TGTGCCAGCAGAGACACCCCCGCCTACGAGCAGTACTTC.